The present entry profiles one TCR beta chain with its context. Its antigen is not identified. The data originate from a study of cytomegalovirus exposure and HLA in healthy donors. 13 Jbeta primers and 60 Vbeta primers were used for the PCR. Libraries were prepared by immunoSEQ multiplex PCR; TCRdb keeps only in-frame clonotypes and omits some of them. This repertoire includes approximately 50,000 clones. Study-wide results and limits: A link between a missense DCLRE1C variant and TCR beta V- and J-gene trimming emerged from a later analysis. Later work associated around 18,000 TCR beta sequences with HLA alleles at 0.05 false discovery rate.

The source is a male donor in good health and CMV-seronegative. Sequencing was performed on PBMCs.

The CDR3 here is CASSLITGSSYEQYF. The CDR3, as DNA: TGCGCCAGCAGCTTGATTACAGGGAGCTCCTACGAGCAGTACTTC. The gene calls are TRBV5-1 and TRBJ2-7; a weak D match, TRBD1 (6 bases). There are 15 residues in the CDR3. V lost 1 base and J 0 bases, leaving 11 bases between the germline ends. Germline CDR1 SGHRS, CDR2 YFSETQ.